The 32 T cell receptor beta chains below all came from one sample that was sequenced in a study of human CD8 memory T cell subsets. TCR beta libraries were made by UMI-labeled 5' RACE. TCRdb re-called the 5' RACE reads and shows each CDR3 protein once, DNA omitted. Here the sample table reports about 10,000 distinct CDR3 sequences. Sequences were obtained from CD8+ stem-like memory T cells (TSCM and TCM) sorted from PBMCs. The sample's subset: stem-like memory CD8 T cells (TSTEM), CCR7+ PD-1- TIGIT-. These receptors were collected from a human donor in good health.

The genes are TRBV12-3 or TRBV12-4 and TRBJ2-7; the TRBD2 assignment by TCRdb is unverifiable without DNA. This CDR3 is built from 17 residues. CDR3 sequence reads: CASSTRTSGPSSYEQYF.

The chain has TRBV2 and TRBJ2-7; the TCRdb call, TRBD1, lacks DNA for checking. Germline values: CDR1 SNHLY, CDR2 FYNNEI. This CDR3 region has 15 residues. The chain's CDR3 is CASSDDRALTYEQYF.

The chain carries TRBV7-9 and TRBJ1-2. The CDR3 loop spans 14 amino acids. CDR1 and CDR2 (germline): SEHNR, FQNEAQ (reference sequence). The CDR3 sequence: CASSLVATDYGYTF.

This chain connects TRBV9 to TRBJ2-7; TCRdb picks TRBD1, but there is no DNA to check that call. This CDR3 contains 16 residues. Germline assignment: CDR1 SGDLS and CDR2 YYNGEE. CDR3 amino acids: CASSAQNRDGNYEQYF.

The chain recombines TRBV20-1 with TRBJ2-1; TCRdb calls TRBD2, which cannot be checked without DNA. CDR1 DFQATT and CDR2 SNEGSKA come from the germline V gene (reference sequence). This CDR3 spans 17 amino acids. This CDR3 is CSARDSTSGRLGNEQFF.

The gene calls are TRBV11-2 and TRBJ2-3; TCRdb's D gene call, TRBD2, goes unchecked for lack of DNA. Per germline, CDR1 SGHAT and CDR2 FQNNGV. The CDR3 is made up of 15 amino acids. The CDR3 spells CASSLLAGLTDTQYF.

Measured by frequency, this clonotype is medium-sized. The rearrangement joins TRBV10-3 to TRBJ2-3; TCRdb's D call of TRBD1 is untestable without DNA. This CDR3 has 15 amino acids. Germline V gene data show CDR1 as ENHRY and CDR2 as SYGVKD. CDR3 residues: CAISAEGGVTDTQYF.

The rearrangement links TRBV6-2 or TRBV6-3 to TRBJ2-4; TCRdb proposes TRBD2, but this gene call is untestable without DNA. The CDR3 is made up of 14 amino acids. From germline, CDR1 is MNHEY and CDR2 SVGEGT. The CDR3 reads CASSTPGLASAQYF.

The chain carries TRBV30 and TRBJ2-7; as DNA is missing, the TRBD1 call by TCRdb cannot be tested. The CDR3 loop spans 13 amino acids. Germline V gives CDR1 GTSNPN, CDR2 SVGIG (reference sequence). This chain's CDR3 is CAWDYEGALSRYF.

Measured by frequency, this clonotype is medium-sized. V is TRBV4-2 and J is TRBJ2-1. Germline loops: CDR1 LGHNA, CDR2 YNFKEQ. The CDR3 runs to 15 residues. This CDR3 reads CASSQELTGLYEQFF.

The rearrangement uses TRBV5-5 and TRBJ2-5; TCRdb's D call of TRBD1 is untestable without DNA. The CDR3 length is 18 residues. In germline, CDR1 is SGHKS, CDR2 YYEKEE (reference sequence). CDR3 amino acids: CASSLVSGQGIVEETQYF.

The rearrangement links TRBV7-9 to TRBJ2-5. Germline CDR1 is SEHNR and CDR2 is FQNEAQ (reference sequence). CDR3 length: 12 amino acids. CDR3 protein: CASSLGVETQYF.

The chain is built from TRBV6-4 and TRBJ2-3; TCRdb indicates TRBD2, and absent DNA this call remains unverified. This CDR3 is 15 amino acids long. Germline loops: CDR1 MRHNA, CDR2 SNTAGT. The CDR3 loop is CASSDSSGGADTQYF.

The chain couples TRBV2 to TRBJ2-3. Germline loops: CDR1 SNHLY, CDR2 FYNNEI. The CDR3 contains 16 residues. Here the CDR3 reads CASSESPFRSTDTQYF. Based on the CDR3 plus reference TRBV2 and TRBJ2-3, the full variable domain is EPEVTQTPSHQVTQMGQEVILRCVPISNHLYFYWYRQILGQKVEFLVSFYNNEISEKSEIFDDQFSVERPDGSNFTLKIRSTKLEDSAMYFCASSESPFRSTDTQYFGPGTRLTVL.

The chain carries TRBV7-2 and TRBJ2-7; with no DNA, the TCRdb D assignment of TRBD1 cannot be verified. Germline CDR1 reads SGHTA; CDR2 reads FQGNSA. This CDR3 contains 13 residues. CDR3 sequence: CASSSPDSYEQYF.

This sequence joins TRBV18 and TRBJ2-5. This CDR3 region has 16 residues. CDR1 is KGHSH, CDR2 LQKENI, per germline. CDR3 sequence reads: CASSPPGGIDQETQYF.

The chain links TRBV20-1 to TRBJ2-7; TCRdb's D call of TRBD2 is untestable without DNA. CDR1 and CDR2 (germline): DFQATT, SNEGSKA (reference sequence). The CDR3 runs 15 residues. CDR3 amino acids: CSARPSGRPAYEQYF.

This chain uses TRBV2 with TRBJ2-5; TCRdb's D call of TRBD2 is untestable without DNA. Germline V gene data show CDR1 as SNHLY and CDR2 as FYNNEI. The CDR3 sequence is 18 residues long. CDR3 sequence reads: CASSDLTLAGRSQETQYF.

This rearrangement joins TRBV7-9 to TRBJ1-2. The CDR3 totals 15 residues. The germline V gene encodes CDR1 SEHNR and CDR2 FQNEAQ (reference sequence). The CDR3 loop reads CASSRDTGANYGYTF.

This chain uses TRBV18 with TRBJ2-3. The CDR3 extends over 15 amino acids. Looked up from germline, CDR1 is KGHSH and CDR2 is LQKENI. The CDR3 sequence: CASSPPGFSTDTQYF.

The chain combines TRBV5-1 with TRBJ2-2; the D call of TRBD2 rests on TCRdb alone, since no DNA is present to check it. CDR1 is SGHRS and CDR2 is YFSETQ in the germline V gene. The CDR3 is 16 residues long. This chain's CDR3 is CASQGPGLADAGELFF.

V is TRBV4-1 and J is TRBJ2-7. Germline values: CDR1 MGHRA, CDR2 YSYEKL. This CDR3 spans 12 amino acids. This chain's CDR3 is CASSQEGSVQYF.

The CDR3 loop reads CSAGGTDTQYF. V and J are TRBV29-1 and TRBJ2-3; TCRdb selects TRBD1, and the lack of DNA leaves this call unchecked. Per germline, CDR1 SQVTM and CDR2 ANQGSEA. The CDR3 consists of 11 residues.

This chain connects TRBV28 to TRBJ2-3; TCRdb names TRBD1, which stays unverified in the absence of DNA. The germline CDR1 and CDR2 sequences are MDHEN and SYDVKM. The CDR3 is made up of 15 amino acids. The CDR3 region is CAIGRTGDNTDTQYF.

The chain combines TRBV6-9 with TRBJ2-4; absent DNA, TCRdb's TRBD2 call cannot be checked. CDR1 and CDR2 (germline): MNHGY, SVAAGI. The CDR3 is 16 residues long. CDR3 amino acids: CASSPTPTRGKNIQYF.

The chain carries TRBV25-1 and TRBJ2-7. Germline V gives CDR1 MGHDK, CDR2 SYGVNS. CDR3 size: 15 residues. The CDR3 spells CASSATLSGGYEQYF.

The gene calls are TRBV7-9 and TRBJ2-7; TCRdb's D call of TRBD1 is untestable without DNA. CDR1 is SEHNR, CDR2 FQNEAQ, per germline (reference sequence). CDR3 length: 15 amino acids. CDR3 residues: CASNAPGQGNYEQYF.

This rearrangement joins TRBV12-3 or TRBV12-4 to TRBJ2-1; TCRdb outputs TRBD2, but without DNA this stays unchecked. This CDR3 contains 19 residues. The CDR3 loop reads CASSLEGELAGALYNEQFF.

V gene TRBV7-9 combines with J gene TRBJ2-7; no DNA is available, so the TRBD1 call from TCRdb remains unchecked. There are 16 residues in the CDR3. Germline values: CDR1 SEHNR, CDR2 FQNEAQ (reference sequence). This chain's CDR3 is CASSSGTVGLSYEQYF.

This chain joins TRBV27 and TRBJ2-7; as DNA is missing, the TRBD1 call by TCRdb cannot be tested. The germline gives CDR1 MNHEY, CDR2 SMNVEV (reference sequence). The CDR3 extends over 13 amino acids. The CDR3 spells CASSPRDLYEQYF.

The chain combines TRBV11-3 with TRBJ2-7. Germline CDR1 SGHNT, CDR2 YENEEA. The CDR3 loop spans 14 amino acids. CDR3 sequence reads: CASSFNADSYEQYF.

The chain combines TRBV7-6 with TRBJ2-2. There are 14 residues in the CDR3. Germline loops: CDR1 SGHVS, CDR2 FNYEAQ. The CDR3 loop is CASSLVVDTGELFF.